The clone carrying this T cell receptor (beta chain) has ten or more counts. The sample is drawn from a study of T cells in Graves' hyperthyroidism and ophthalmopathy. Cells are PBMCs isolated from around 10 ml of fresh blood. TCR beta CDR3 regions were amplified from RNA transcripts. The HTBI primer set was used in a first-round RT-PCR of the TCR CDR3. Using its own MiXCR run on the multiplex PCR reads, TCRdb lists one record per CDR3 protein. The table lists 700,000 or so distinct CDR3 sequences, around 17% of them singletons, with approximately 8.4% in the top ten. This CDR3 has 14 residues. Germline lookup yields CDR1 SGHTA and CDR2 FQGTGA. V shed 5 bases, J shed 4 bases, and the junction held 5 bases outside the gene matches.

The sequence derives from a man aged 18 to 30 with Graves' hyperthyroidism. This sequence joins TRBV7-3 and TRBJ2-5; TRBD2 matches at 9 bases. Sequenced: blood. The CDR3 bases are TGTGCCAGCAGCCCCCTTAGCGGGAGAGAGACCCAGTACTTC. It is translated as CASSPLSGRETQYF.